This T cell receptor (beta chain) was captured by sequencing in a study of T cells in Graves' hyperthyroidism and ophthalmopathy. Germline trimming cut 5 bases from V and 5 bases from J; bases unmatched to any gene: 11. The CDR3 spans 16 residues. Germline values: CDR1 SEHNR, CDR2 FQNEAQ (reference sequence). Study results and limitations: Researchers found most expanded thyroid clonotypes above 0.001 in blood as well.

Over 8 ml fresh peripheral blood yielded the PBMCs. It was RNA transcripts that yielded the amplified TCR beta CDR3 regions. A set of HTBI primers served as the primers for a first-round RT-PCR of the TCR CDR3. TCRdb recomputed calls from the multiplex PCR reads with MiXCR, one row per CDR3 protein. The sample has nearly 600,000 distinct CDR3 sequences; approximately 15% are singletons. Notes on this clonotype: Its antigen is still unknown.

The source of this sequence is a young woman with Graves' ophthalmopathy. Sequencing used blood. This rearrangement joins TRBV7-9 to TRBJ1-1, with TRBD1 matching 10 bases. CDR3 loop: CASSLRRGQGLTEAFF. For the CDR3, the DNA is TGTGCCAGCAGCCTACGCCGGGGACAGGGGCTGACTGAAGCTTTCTTT.